This T cell receptor beta chain was sequenced in a study of T cells in localized non-small cell lung cancer (dated by TCRdb to 2019 to 2021). With regard to the full study: The study examined T cell repertoires in approximately 240 patients with early-stage NSCLC and compared tumors with uninvolved tumor-adjacent lungs. NSCLC patients had a mean age of approximately 72 years, and around 140 were male and around 99 female. The cohort was made up of fewer than 250 treatment-naive NSCLC patients whose localized lung tumors had been resected. The paper's findings and limits, for the study overall: Longer overall survival was associated with higher T cell density in blood, whereas shorter survival was associated with higher clonality in adjacent lung. Because multi-region tumor sequencing was not done, intratumor heterogeneity could not be ruled out. Because the study design was exploratory, TCR variables were selected using unadjusted p-values without false-discovery rate correction. The highest T cell clonality was observed in uninvolved tumor-adjacent lung, where clonality exceeded that of tumor, suggesting that antigenic responses were more focused in uninvolved tumor-adjacent lung. A median of roughly 60 of the top 100 tumor clones were detected in paired uninvolved adjacent lung, and under 30 of these tumor clones were also found among the top 100 clones of the paired uninvolved adjacent lung.

The immunoSEQ Assay was used to sequence TCR beta CDR3 regions from DNA. The study's processing was this. To compute T cell density, TCR beta template counts were normalized to usable DNA, which was estimated by amplifying housekeeping genes. Using the preseqR package, richness was estimated by extrapolating to 120,000 templates for tissue samples and 400,000 templates for PBMC samples. Clonality was defined by subtracting Pielou's evenness from one. Differential abundance testing on productive amino-acid clonotypes, with a minimum total count of 5 and an alpha of 0.1, was used to identify tissue-enriched TCRs. The Jaccard Index and the Morisita Overlap Index were used to quantify repertoire overlap between compartments. GLIPH grouped TCR beta CDR3s together with public tetramer-defined viral CDR3s, and a viral motif had to include at least three viral sequences and show V-gene enrichment. The table comes from immuneACCESS by way of TCRdb, which keeps in-frame sequences with V and J called. Part of the clones is missing from these tables; in studies checked, under half for an unresolved V gene and the rest for unknown reasons. The V and J calls and clone size are taken from that table; D and trimming were inferred from the DNA. This sample has 2,500 or so clones in its table, and 25% to 35% of those were observed once. 10% of the sample comes from the top ten.

At diagnosis, peripheral blood, uninvolved tumor-adjacent lung and tumor were collected and stored as a combination of fresh-frozen and FFPE material. From a lookup of the germline V gene, CDR1 and CDR2 are LGHNT and FRNRAP. The CDR3 runs 12 residues from the cysteine to the phenylalanine. CDR3 DNA only is kept here, 36 bases in frame from base 1. By share, this clone ranks as large (0.1 to 1%). Its antigen target is currently unknown. Nothing much larger sits one base from this clone, and base qualities are not available. The source was lung tumor tissue, collected before any cancer treatment. The origin of this receptor is a man aged 40 to 70 with stage III squamous cell lung carcinoma. The rearranged chain carries TRBV12-5 and TRBJ1-1, and 7 junctional nucleotides match TRBD1. CDR3 region: CATTGENTEAFF. The nucleotide sequence is given as TGTGCCACTACAGGGGAGAACACTGAAGCTTTCTTT.